What follows are 27 T cell receptor beta chains derived from one specimen sequenced in a study of blood T cell repertoires in COVID-19. The protocol was immunoSEQ multiplex PCR, while the TCRdb copy is restricted to in-frame clones and leaves out a portion. Found here are approximately 250,000 clones, roughly 86% of them singletons; the top ten hold 8.5% to 9%. The sequencing input was peripheral blood. The receptors stem from a man aged 40-55 years with active or convalescent COVID-19.

This chain joins TRBV19 and TRBJ2-5; D not certain. Germline CDR1 reads LNHDA; CDR2 reads SQIVND (reference sequence). The CDR3 extends over 15 amino acids. The germline V and J ends were trimmed by 0 bases and 3 bases, with 11 bases remaining between them. DNA of the CDR3: TGTGCCAGTAGTATAGATCTGAGGCCGAAAGAGACCCAGTACTTC. Its protein product is CASSIDLRPKETQYF.

V usage is TRBV5-1 and J usage is TRBJ1-6, with TRBD1 identical over 7 bases. Germline lookup yields CDR1 SGHRS and CDR2 YFSETQ. The CDR3 is made up of 16 amino acids. The trim removed 0 bases at V and 4 bases at J, leaving 4 bases unmatched. The CDR3 DNA is TGCGCCAGCAGCTTGGCCGGACAGGTTTATAATTCACCCCTCCACTTT. It encodes CASSLAGQVYNSPLHF.

The chain combines TRBV2 with TRBJ1-5; a weak D match, TRBD1 (6 bases). The CDR3 sequence is 13 residues long. CDR1 and CDR2 from the germline V gene are SNHLY and FYNNEI. V lost 8 bases and J lost 3, with 11 bases in between. CDR3 region: CASSVGANQPQHF. CDR3 coding DNA: TGTGCCAGCTCGGTGGGGGCCAATCAGCCCCAGCATTTT.

This clone showed up just once. V and J are TRBV27 and TRBJ2-6; D may be TRBD2 (6 bases). V was cut by 2 bases and J by 0 bases, with 11 bases left in between. From germline, CDR1 is MNHEY and CDR2 SMNVEV (reference sequence). CDR3 length: 17 amino acids. The CDR3 loop reads CASSLPAGPSGANVLTF. The CDR3 nucleotides are TGTGCCAGCAGTTTACCAGCGGGCCCCTCTGGGGCCAACGTCCTGACTTTC.

This clone has only one observation. V is TRBV12-5 and J is TRBJ1-1; tentative D call: TRBD1 (5 bases). CDR1 LGHNT and CDR2 FRNRAP come from the germline V gene. The CDR3 contains 17 residues. Between the trimmed V and J ends, which lost 7 bases and 3 bases, there was a span of 24 bases. DNA for the CDR3: TGTGCTAGTGCCGCGGACCATGGACCAGGGATCGACACTGAAGCTTTCTTT. It specifies CASAADHGPGIDTEAFF.

This rearrangement joins TRBV2 to TRBJ2-1; 11 bases line up with TRBD2. This CDR3 is 15 amino acids long. With V trimmed by 2 bases and J by 8 bases, 5 bases remained unmatched. From germline, CDR1 is SNHLY and CDR2 FYNNEI. The CDR3 coding sequence is TGTGCCAGCAGTGAAACGACTAGCGGGGTGGATGAGCAGTTCTTC. It translates to CASSETTSGVDEQFF.

This clone was seen once. The chain is built from TRBV10-3 and TRBJ2-7, with D maybe TRBD1 (6 bases). Germline V lookup: CDR1 ENHRY, CDR2 SYGVKD. The CDR3 spans 13 residues. V lost 7 bases and J 2 bases, leaving 12 bases between the germline ends. The CDR3 loop is CAITATGTYEQYF. CDR3 sequence (DNA): TGTGCCATCACCGCGACAGGCACCTACGAGCAGTACTTC.

To note about this clone: The same CDR3 is also encoded by other DNA sequences in this sample. This rearrangement joins TRBV18 to TRBJ2-7; 8 nucleotides align to TRBD1. This CDR3 contains 13 residues. Germline CDR1 and CDR2: KGHSH and LQKENI. V gave up 6 bases and J gave up 7 bases; unmatched junction bases: 8. The CDR3 loop is CASSPQGAGEQYF. In nucleotides, the CDR3 is TGTGCCAGCTCCCCGCAGGGGGCGGGGGAGCAGTACTTC.

The rearrangement joins TRBV4-1 to TRBJ1-6; D remains ambiguous. The germline V gene has CDR1 MGHRA and CDR2 YSYEKL. The V end was cut by 4 bases, the J end by 10 bases, with 17 bases between. The CDR3 covers 15 residues. The CDR3 bases are TGCGCCAGCAGCCCCCCCACCGGACTTCAGTCACCCCTCCACTTT. Its translation is CASSPPTGLQSPLHF.

The V and J genes are TRBV5-1 and TRBJ1-6; the D gene is possibly TRBD1 (5 bases). Germline V CDR1 and CDR2: SGHRS, YFSETQ. This CDR3 contains 19 residues. V was cut by 0 bases and J by 0 bases, with 16 bases left in between. CDR3 amino acids: CASSLEGSGQSSYNSPLHF. The CDR3 nucleotides are TGCGCCAGCAGCTTGGAGGGGTCAGGGCAGAGCTCCTATAATTCACCCCTCCACTTT.

V is TRBV6-1 and J is TRBJ1-2, with D perhaps matching TRBD1 (6 bases). The CDR3 has 13 amino acids. Germline assignment: CDR1 MNHNS and CDR2 SASEGT. The V gene lost 1 base and the J gene lost 6 bases, with 9 bases spanning the gap. DNA of the CDR3: TGTGCCAGCAGTGAAGACAGGGATCATGGCTACACCTTC. Amino acids: CASSEDRDHGYTF.

The chain combines TRBV27 with TRBJ1-1; D call uncertain. The V gene's germline CDR1 is MNHEY and CDR2 SMNVEV (reference sequence). V shed 0 bases and J shed 7 bases, with 12 bases lying between them. CDR3 size: 14 residues. This CDR3 is CASSLSVTGDEAFF. CDR3 bases: TGTGCCAGCAGTTTATCAGTTACCGGAGATGAAGCTTTCTTT.

The chain is built from TRBV7-5 and TRBJ1-5; the table's D call, TRBD1, was not checked against the DNA. TRBV7-5 is given as a pseudogene. This CDR3 has 15 residues. This CDR3 reads CVRSLKGEWNQPQHF. The CDR3 DNA reads TGTGTCAGAAGCTTAAAGGGGGAATGGAATCAGCCCCAGCATTTT.

The genes are TRBV24-1 and TRBJ2-1, with D tentatively TRBD2 (7 bases). Germline assignment: CDR1 KGHDR and CDR2 SFDVKD. CDR3 size: 13 residues. The ends were cut back, 3 bases at V and 12 bases at J, with 14 bases in the middle. The CDR3 protein is CATSDPRGAGQFF. DNA of the CDR3: TGTGCCACCAGTGATCCTCGGGGGGCCGGGCAGTTCTTC.

The chain links TRBV29-1 to TRBJ1-2, with 7 bases fitting TRBD1. This CDR3 is 14 amino acids long. Trimming cost V 3 bases and J 3 bases; bases outside gene matches: 7. Germline assignment: CDR1 SQVTM and CDR2 ANQGSEA. Here the CDR3 DNA reads TGCAGCGTTGATTCAACCGGGACAGACTATGGCTACACCTTC. It encodes CSVDSTGTDYGYTF.

This chain links TRBV7-9 with TRBJ1-1; a possible D gene is TRBD1 (5 bases). CDR1 and CDR2 from the germline V gene are SEHNR and FQNEAQ (reference sequence). The CDR3 totals 14 residues. Deletions cut 3 bases from V and 1 base from J, with 9 bases between. This CDR3 is CASSLVQGNTEAFF. The CDR3, as DNA: TGTGCCAGCAGCTTGGTTCAGGGGAACACTGAAGCTTTCTTT. Complete variable domain (other parts from reference TRBV7-9 and TRBJ1-1): DTGVSQNPRHKITKRGQNVTFRCDPISEHNRLYWYRQTLGQGPEFLTYFQNEAQLEKSRLLSDRFSAERPKGSFSTLEIQRTEQGDSAMYLCASSLVQGNTEAFFGQGTRLTVV.

The V and J genes are TRBV18 and TRBJ2-1; a possible D gene is TRBD2 (6 bases). This CDR3 contains 15 residues. CDR1 is KGHSH, CDR2 LQKENI, per germline. The ends were cut back, 5 bases at V and 10 bases at J, with 21 bases in the middle. The CDR3 loop is CASSNQEGAGNEQFF. For the CDR3, the DNA is TGTGCCAGCTCAAATCAGGAGGGCGCGGGTAACGAGCAGTTCTTC.

This chain links TRBV9 with TRBJ1-5; 9 bases map to TRBD1. The CDR3 length is 15 residues. The ends lost 4 bases at V and 7 bases at J; junction bases unmatched: 9. The germline gives CDR1 SGDLS, CDR2 YYNGEE. CDR3 nucleotides: TGTGCCAGCAGCCCGATACAGGGGGCAGGACAGCCCCAGCATTTT. This codes for CASSPIQGAGQPQHF.

This clone was counted between two and nine times. V and J are TRBV25-1 and TRBJ2-7; 11 bases are shared with TRBD1. Germline CDR1 reads MGHDK; CDR2 reads SYGVNS. The CDR3 is made up of 17 amino acids. The junction had 8 bases not matched to a gene; V was cut back by 2 bases and J by 2 bases. The CDR3 is CASSELDRGRGTYEQYF. The CDR3 region has the DNA TGTGCCAGCAGTGAACTGGACAGGGGGCGCGGCACCTACGAGCAGTACTTC.

This clone was seen only a few times. The V and J genes are TRBV27 and TRBJ1-6; D might be TRBD1 (6 bases). The length of the CDR3 is 15 residues. Trimming removed 8 bases at V and 8 bases at J, with 19 bases between. Germline-derived CDR1 and CDR2 are MNHEY and SMNVEV (reference sequence). Here the CDR3 DNA reads TGTGCCAGCCTCCCACTCCAGGCAGGGGATTCACCCCTCCACTTT. This codes for CASLPLQAGDSPLHF.

This clone was counted only a few times. V gene TRBV7-9 combines with J gene TRBJ2-2, with 7 positions matching TRBD1. V was clipped by 5 bases and J by 0 bases; unmatched bases: 3. The CDR3 has 15 residues. Germline CDR1 is SEHNR and CDR2 is FQNEAQ (reference sequence). In DNA, the CDR3 is TGTGCCAGCAGCAGAGGGACAGCGAACACCGGGGAGCTGTTTTTT. Translated: CASSRGTANTGELFF. The full variable domain, its missing parts supplied by reference TRBV7-9 and TRBJ2-2, is DTGVSQNPRHKITKRGQNVTFRCDPISEHNRLYWYRQTLGQGPEFLTYFQNEAQLEKSRLLSDRFSAERPKGSFSTLEIQRTEQGDSAMYLCASSRGTANTGELFFGEGSRLTVL.

The genes are TRBV4-2 and TRBJ2-2, with 7 positions matching TRBD2. The length of the CDR3 is 15 residues. J gave up 7 bases and V 6 bases, and 11 bases lay outside the gene matches. Germline CDR1 LGHNA, CDR2 YNFKEQ. The CDR3 here is CASRTGEGLVGELFF. The DNA for the CDR3 is TGTGCCAGCAGAACTGGGGAGGGGCTAGTCGGGGAGCTGTTTTTT.

The table lists this clone with a few counts. This chain uses TRBV27 with TRBJ2-3, with D tentatively TRBD1 (6 bases). Between the trimmed V and J ends, which lost 6 bases and 3 bases, there was a span of 16 bases. This CDR3 has 15 residues. Germline values: CDR1 MNHEY, CDR2 SMNVEV (reference sequence). In DNA, the CDR3 is TGTGCCAGCAGCCTAGGGGGTGCGTGGACAGATACGCAGTATTTT. Protein sequence: CASSLGGAWTDTQYF.

This chain connects TRBV27 to TRBJ1-4; no firm D call. Germline V gene data show CDR1 as MNHEY and CDR2 as SMNVEV (reference sequence). V lost 3 bases and J 4 bases, leaving 12 bases between the germline ends. This CDR3 has 15 amino acids. The CDR3 is CASSFRRVVNEKLFF. The CDR3 region has the DNA TGTGCCAGCAGTTTCCGTAGAGTGGTTAATGAAAAACTGTTTTTT.

J is TRBJ1-5 and V is TRBV19; 12 bases agree with TRBD1. Germline CDR1 reads LNHDA; CDR2 reads SQIVND (reference sequence). The junction had 5 bases not matched to a gene; V was cut back by 9 bases and J by 5 bases. The CDR3 extends over 14 amino acids. This CDR3 is CASGTGGIDQPQHF. The CDR3 DNA reads TGTGCCAGCGGGACAGGGGGCATAGATCAGCCCCAGCATTTT.

The rearrangement joins TRBV19 to TRBJ2-2, with 13 bases aligning to TRBD2. Germline V gives CDR1 LNHDA, CDR2 SQIVND (reference sequence). V shed 3 bases and J 7 bases; nucleotides not matched to a gene: 2. The CDR3 spans 15 residues. CDR3 sequence: CASSMGLAGHGELFF. As DNA, the CDR3 is TGTGCCAGTAGTATGGGACTAGCGGGACACGGGGAGCTGTTTTTT. Looking up the rest from reference TRBV19 and TRBJ2-2 gives the full variable domain: DGGITQSPKYLFRKEGQNVTLSCEQNLNHDAMYWYRQDPGQGLRLIYYSQIVNDFQKGDIAEGYSVSREKKESFPLTVTSAQKNPTAFYLCASSMGLAGHGELFFGEGSRLTVL.

Concerning this clone itself: The same CDR3 arises from other DNA sequences in this sample as well. The chain combines TRBV9 with TRBJ2-5, with a possible D match to TRBD1 (5 bases). This CDR3 spans 14 amino acids. V was shortened by 0 bases and J by 5 bases, with 11 bases between the two germline ends. The germline V gene encodes CDR1 SGDLS and CDR2 YYNGEE. CDR3 residues: CASSVEGQGETQYF. CDR3 nucleotide sequence: TGTGCCAGCAGCGTAGAGGGGCAAGGGGAGACCCAGTACTTC.